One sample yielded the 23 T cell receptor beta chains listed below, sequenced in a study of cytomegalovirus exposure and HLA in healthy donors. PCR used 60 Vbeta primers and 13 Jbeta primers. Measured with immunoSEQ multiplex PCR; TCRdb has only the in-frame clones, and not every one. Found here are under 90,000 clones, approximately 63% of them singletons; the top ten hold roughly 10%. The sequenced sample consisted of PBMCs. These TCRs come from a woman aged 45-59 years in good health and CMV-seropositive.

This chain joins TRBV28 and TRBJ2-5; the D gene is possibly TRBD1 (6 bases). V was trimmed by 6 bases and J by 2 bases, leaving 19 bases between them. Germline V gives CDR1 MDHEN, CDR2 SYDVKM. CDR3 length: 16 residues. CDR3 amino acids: CASSPSISGQQETQYF. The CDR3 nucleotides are TGTGCCAGCAGCCCGAGCATATCAGGACAGCAAGAGACCCAGTACTTC.

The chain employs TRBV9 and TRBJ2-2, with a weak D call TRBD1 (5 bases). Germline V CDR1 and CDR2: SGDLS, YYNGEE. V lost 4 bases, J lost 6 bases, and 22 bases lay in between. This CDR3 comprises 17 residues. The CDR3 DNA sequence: TGTGCCAGCAGCCGAAAGGGGCCTCGACAGTTTTCCGGGGAGCTGTTTTTT. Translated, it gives CASSRKGPRQFSGELFF. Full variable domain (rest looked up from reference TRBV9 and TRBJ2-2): DSGVTQTPKHLITATGQRVTLRCSPRSGDLSVYWYQQSLDQGLQFLIQYYNGEERAKGNILERFSAQQFPDLHSELNLSSLELGDSALYFCASSRKGPRQFSGELFFGEGSRLTVL.

CDR3 region: CASSLVDRGDEQFF. The CDR3 coding sequence is TGTGCCAGCAGCTTAGTGGACAGGGGGGATGAGCAGTTCTTC. V usage is TRBV7-7 and J usage is TRBJ2-1; 10 bases fit TRBD1. V was clipped by 1 base and J by 8 bases; unmatched bases: 2. CDR1 SSHAT and CDR2 FNYEAQ come from the germline V gene (reference sequence). The CDR3 covers 14 residues.

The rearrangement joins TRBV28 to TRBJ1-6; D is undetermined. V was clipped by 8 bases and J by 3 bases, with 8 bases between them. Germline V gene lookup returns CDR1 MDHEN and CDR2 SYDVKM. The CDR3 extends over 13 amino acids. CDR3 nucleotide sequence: TGTGCCAGCGGAACAGTCTATAATTCACCCCTCCACTTT. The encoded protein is CASGTVYNSPLHF.

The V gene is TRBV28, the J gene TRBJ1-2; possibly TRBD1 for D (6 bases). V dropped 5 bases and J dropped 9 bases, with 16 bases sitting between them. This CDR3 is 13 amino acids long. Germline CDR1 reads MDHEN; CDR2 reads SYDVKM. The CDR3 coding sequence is TGTGCCAGCAGTCCGGGTCGGCAGGGGAGCTACACCTTC. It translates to CASSPGRQGSYTF.

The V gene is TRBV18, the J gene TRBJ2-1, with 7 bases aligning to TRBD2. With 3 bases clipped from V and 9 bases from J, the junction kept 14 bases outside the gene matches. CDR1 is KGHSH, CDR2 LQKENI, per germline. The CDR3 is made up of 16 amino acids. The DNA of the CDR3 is TGTGCCAGCTCACCTAAGGGAGCGGGGTTTTTTAGTGAGCAGTTCTTC. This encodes CASSPKGAGFFSEQFF.

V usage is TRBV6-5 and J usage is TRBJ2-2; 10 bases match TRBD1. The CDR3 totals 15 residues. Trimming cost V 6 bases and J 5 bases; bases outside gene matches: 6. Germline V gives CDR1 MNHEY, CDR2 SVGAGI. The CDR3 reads CASRRQGAGTGELFF. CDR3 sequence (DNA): TGTGCCAGCAGGCGACAGGGGGCAGGAACCGGGGAGCTGTTTTTT.

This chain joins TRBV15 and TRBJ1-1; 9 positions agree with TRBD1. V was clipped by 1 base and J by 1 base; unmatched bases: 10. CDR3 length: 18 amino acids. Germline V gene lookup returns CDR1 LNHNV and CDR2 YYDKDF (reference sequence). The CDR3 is CATSRARDRAKENTEAFF. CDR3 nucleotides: TGTGCCACCAGCAGAGCCAGGGACAGGGCGAAGGAGAACACTGAAGCTTTCTTT.

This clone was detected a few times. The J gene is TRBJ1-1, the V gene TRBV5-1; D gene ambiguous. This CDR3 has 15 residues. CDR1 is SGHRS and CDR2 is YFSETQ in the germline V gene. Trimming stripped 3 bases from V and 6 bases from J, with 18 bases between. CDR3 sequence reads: CASSYQGLREAEAFF. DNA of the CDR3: TGCGCCAGCAGCTACCAAGGACTGAGGGAGGCTGAAGCTTTCTTT.

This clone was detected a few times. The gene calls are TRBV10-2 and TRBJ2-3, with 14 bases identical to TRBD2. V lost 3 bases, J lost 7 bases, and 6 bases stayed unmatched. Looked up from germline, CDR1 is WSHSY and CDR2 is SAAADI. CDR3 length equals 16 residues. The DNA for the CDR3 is TGCGCCAGCAGTGACATAGGACTAGCGGGGGGCTATACGCAGTATTTT. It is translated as CASSDIGLAGGYTQYF.

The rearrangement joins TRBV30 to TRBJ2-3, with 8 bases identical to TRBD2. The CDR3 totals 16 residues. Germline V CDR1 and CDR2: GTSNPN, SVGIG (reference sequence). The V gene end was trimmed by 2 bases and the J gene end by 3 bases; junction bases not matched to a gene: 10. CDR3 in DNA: TGTGCCTGGAGTAAGGGAAGCGGGAGTAAAACAGATACGCAGTATTTT. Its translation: CAWSKGSGSKTDTQYF.

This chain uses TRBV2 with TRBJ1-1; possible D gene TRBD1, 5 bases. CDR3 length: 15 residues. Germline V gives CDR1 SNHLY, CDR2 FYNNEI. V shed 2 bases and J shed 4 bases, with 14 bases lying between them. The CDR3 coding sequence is TGTGCCAGCAGTGAATTGTTGGCCGGGGGCACTGAAGCTTTCTTT. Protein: CASSELLAGGTEAFF.

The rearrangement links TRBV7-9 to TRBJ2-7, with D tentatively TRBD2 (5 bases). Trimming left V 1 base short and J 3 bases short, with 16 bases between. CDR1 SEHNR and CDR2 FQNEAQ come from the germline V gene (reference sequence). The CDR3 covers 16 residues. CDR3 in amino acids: CASSLEEASIHYEQYF. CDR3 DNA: TGTGCCAGCAGCTTAGAGGAGGCTAGCATACACTACGAGCAGTACTTC.

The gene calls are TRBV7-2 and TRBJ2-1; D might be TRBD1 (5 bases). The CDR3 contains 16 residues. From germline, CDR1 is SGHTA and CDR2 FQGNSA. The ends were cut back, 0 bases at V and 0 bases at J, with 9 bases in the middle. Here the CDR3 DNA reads TGTGCCAGCAGCTTAGCGGGGCCTAGCTCCTACAATGAGCAGTTCTTC. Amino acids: CASSLAGPSSYNEQFF.

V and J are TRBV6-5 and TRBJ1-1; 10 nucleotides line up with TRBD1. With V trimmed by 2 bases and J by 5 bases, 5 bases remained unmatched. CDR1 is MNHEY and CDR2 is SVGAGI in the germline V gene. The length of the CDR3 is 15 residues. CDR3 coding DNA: TGTGCCAGCAGTTACGGAGGGGACAGGGGTACTGAAGCTTTCTTT. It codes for CASSYGGDRGTEAFF.

CDR3 nucleotides: TGTGCCAGCAGTTCCCTCCGGACAGGGCTCGGACGTGGCTACACCTTC. It encodes CASSSLRTGLGRGYTF. V usage is TRBV27 and J usage is TRBJ1-2; 8 nucleotides agree with TRBD1. CDR1 and CDR2 (germline): MNHEY, SMNVEV (reference sequence). The CDR3 totals 16 residues. Trimming took 4 bases from V and 7 from J; bases not matched to a gene: 14.

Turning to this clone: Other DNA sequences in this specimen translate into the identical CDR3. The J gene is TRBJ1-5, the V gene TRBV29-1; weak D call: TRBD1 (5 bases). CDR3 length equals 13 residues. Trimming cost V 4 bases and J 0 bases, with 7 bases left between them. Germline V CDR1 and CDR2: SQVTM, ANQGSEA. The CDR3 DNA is TGCAGCGTTGGGGGGGATAGCAATCAGCCCCAGCATTTT. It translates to CSVGGDSNQPQHF.

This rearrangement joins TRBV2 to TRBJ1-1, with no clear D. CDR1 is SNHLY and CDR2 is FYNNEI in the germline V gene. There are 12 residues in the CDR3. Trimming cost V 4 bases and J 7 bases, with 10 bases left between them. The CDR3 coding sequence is TGTGCCAGCAGTGGGACTAGCGGTGAAGCTTTCTTT. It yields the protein CASSGTSGEAFF.

In DNA, the CDR3 is TGTGCCAGCTCACCAACCAGGGAAAGTAGCGGGGAGCTGTTTTTT. Translating gives CASSPTRESSGELFF. The genes are TRBV18 and TRBJ2-2, with D possibly being TRBD1 (5 bases). The CDR3 covers 15 residues. V lost 2 bases, J lost 7 bases, and 14 bases lay in between. Germline V gene lookup returns CDR1 KGHSH and CDR2 LQKENI. Combining the CDR3 with reference TRBV18 and TRBJ2-2 gives the whole variable domain NAGVMQNPRHLVRRRGQEARLRCSPMKGHSHVYWYRQLPEEGLKFMVYLQKENIIDESGMPKERFSAEFPKEGPSILRIQQVVRGDSAAYFCASSPTRESSGELFFGEGSRLTVL.

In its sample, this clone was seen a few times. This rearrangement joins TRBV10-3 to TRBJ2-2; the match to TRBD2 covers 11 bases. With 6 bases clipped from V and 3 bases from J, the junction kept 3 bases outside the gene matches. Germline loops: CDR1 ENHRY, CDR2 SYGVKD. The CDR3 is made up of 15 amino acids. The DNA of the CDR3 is TGTGCCATCAGGGAGACTAGCGGGGACACCGGGGAGCTGTTTTTT. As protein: CAIRETSGDTGELFF.

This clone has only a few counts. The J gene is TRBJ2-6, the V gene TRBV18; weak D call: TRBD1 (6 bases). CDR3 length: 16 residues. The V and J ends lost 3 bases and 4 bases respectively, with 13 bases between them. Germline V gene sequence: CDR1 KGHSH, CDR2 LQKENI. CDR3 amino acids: CASSPLTGTGANVLTF. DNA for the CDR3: TGTGCCAGCTCACCTCTCACAGGGACAGGGGCCAACGTCCTGACTTTC.

CDR3 protein: CASRDSDRIGNIQYF. The CDR3 DNA sequence: TGTGCCAGTAGGGACTCGGACAGGATAGGAAACATTCAGTACTTC. The V and J genes are TRBV19 and TRBJ2-4; 7 nucleotides agree with TRBD1. CDR1 and CDR2 (germline): LNHDA, SQIVND (reference sequence). CDR3 length: 15 residues. V shed 6 bases and J 6 bases; nucleotides not matched to a gene: 11. Using reference TRBV19 and TRBJ2-4 for the parts outside the CDR3, the full variable domain is DGGITQSPKYLFRKEGQNVTLSCEQNLNHDAMYWYRQDPGQGLRLIYYSQIVNDFQKGDIAEGYSVSREKKESFPLTVTSAQKNPTAFYLCASRDSDRIGNIQYFGAGTRLSVL.

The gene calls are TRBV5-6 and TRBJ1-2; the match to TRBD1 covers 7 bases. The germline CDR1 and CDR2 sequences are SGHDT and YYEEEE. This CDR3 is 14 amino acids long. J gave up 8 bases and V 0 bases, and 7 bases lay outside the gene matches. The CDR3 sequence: CASSLGQGFGGYTF. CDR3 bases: TGTGCCAGCAGCTTGGGACAGGGTTTCGGAGGCTACACCTTC.